Each of the 30 T cell receptor beta chains below was sequenced from the same sample in a study of cytomegalovirus exposure and HLA in healthy donors. 60 Vbeta and 13 Jbeta primers were used in PCR. Here immunoSEQ multiplex PCR was the method, and the copy in TCRdb shows in-frame clones only, minus some. Of roughly 83,000 clones in the sample, about four fifths are singletons; the top ten hold around 4%. What was sequenced was PBMCs. The receptors come from a man in his sixties in good health and CMV-seronegative.

This chain links TRBV9 with TRBJ2-1; a possible D gene is TRBD2 (5 bases). V dropped 2 bases and J dropped 2 bases, with 5 bases sitting between them. Germline V gene lookup returns CDR1 SGDLS and CDR2 YYNGEE. This CDR3 contains 13 residues. CDR3 protein: CASSVGTYNEQFF. CDR3 nucleotides: TGTGCCAGCAGCGTCGGGACCTACAATGAGCAGTTCTTC.

This CDR3 is CASSRELSNSPLHF. For the CDR3, the DNA is TGTGCCAGCAGCCGAGAGCTAAGTAATTCACCCCTCCACTTT. This rearrangement joins TRBV14 to TRBJ1-6; D gene unclear. Deletions cut 4 bases from V and 6 bases from J, with 10 bases between. Looked up from germline, CDR1 is SGHDN and CDR2 is FVKESK. The CDR3 sequence is 14 residues long.

This clone has a handful of counts. The chain is built from TRBV30 and TRBJ1-4; 7 nucleotides line up with TRBD1. V lost 8 bases, J lost 6 bases, and 9 bases stayed unmatched. Germline CDR1 and CDR2: GTSNPN and SVGIG (reference sequence). This CDR3 comprises 13 residues. CDR3 loop: CALMGQFYEKLFF. CDR3 nucleotide sequence: TGTGCCCTCATGGGACAGTTTTATGAAAAACTGTTTTTT.

This chain links TRBV27 with TRBJ1-2, with 8 bases aligning to TRBD1. This CDR3 is built from 14 residues. The germline V gene encodes CDR1 MNHEY and CDR2 SMNVEV (reference sequence). With 5 bases clipped from V and 5 bases from J, the junction kept 7 bases outside the gene matches. The CDR3, as DNA: TGTGCCAGCAGTGCACAGGGGGATCGTTATGGCTACACCTTC. Translated: CASSAQGDRYGYTF.

The V and J genes are TRBV9 and TRBJ2-2; TRBD1 matches at 7 bases. The V and J ends lost 9 bases and 5 bases, in that order; junction bases with no gene match: 4. The CDR3 spans 12 residues. Germline lookup yields CDR1 SGDLS and CDR2 YYNGEE. The DNA for the CDR3 is TGTGCCATCCAGACAGGGACCGGGGAGCTGTTTTTT. Translated, it gives CAIQTGTGELFF.

This chain connects TRBV19 to TRBJ1-2; D gene uncertain. V gave up 0 bases and J gave up 0 bases, with 14 bases separating them. CDR3 length: 17 amino acids. Germline V gives CDR1 LNHDA, CDR2 SQIVND (reference sequence). CDR3 nucleotides: TGTGCCAGTAGTATAGATTCGGCGGCCGCTCCTAACTATGGCTACACCTTC. Translating gives CASSIDSAAAPNYGYTF.

In its sample, this clone was seen once. DNA for the CDR3: TGTGCCAGCAGCCGGATCGACAGGGGGGATTCACCCCTCCACTTT. It yields the protein CASSRIDRGDSPLHF. The chain combines TRBV5-8 with TRBJ1-6, with 9 bases matching TRBD1. Germline-derived CDR1 and CDR2 are SGHTS and YDEGEE. With 4 bases clipped from V and 8 bases from J, the junction kept 7 bases outside the gene matches. There are 15 residues in the CDR3.

The rearrangement links TRBV7-8 to TRBJ2-1; 7 nucleotides line up with TRBD2. Germline V gives CDR1 SGHVS, CDR2 FQNEAQ. The CDR3 loop spans 16 amino acids. V trimming: 5 bases; J trimming: 3 bases; junction bases outside the gene matches: 10. The CDR3 spells CASSEGRAYNYNEQFF. Here the CDR3 DNA reads TGTGCCAGCAGCGAAGGGAGGGCCTATAACTACAATGAGCAGTTCTTC.

CDR3 loop: CARTGSQPYEQYF. In DNA form, the CDR3 reads TGTGCCAGAACTGGGAGCCAACCCTACGAGCAGTACTTC. This sequence joins TRBV19 and TRBJ2-7, with D possibly TRBD2 on 5 matching bases. V was clipped by 9 bases and J by 2 bases, with 14 bases between them. The CDR3 has 13 residues. The V gene's germline CDR1 is LNHDA and CDR2 SQIVND (reference sequence).

CDR3 amino acids: CASSPRARGEVETQYF. The CDR3 DNA is TGTGCCAGTAGTCCCCGAGCCAGGGGGGAGGTCGAGACCCAGTACTTC. The V call is TRBV19, the J call TRBJ2-5; perhaps TRBD1 as D (7 bases). Germline loops: CDR1 LNHDA, CDR2 SQIVND (reference sequence). This CDR3 is 16 amino acids long. Between the trimmed V and J ends, which lost 5 bases and 5 bases, there was a span of 21 bases.

This sequence joins TRBV11-2 and TRBJ1-2; D uncertain. V gave up 2 bases and J gave up 8 bases, with 27 bases separating them. CDR1 and CDR2 (germline): SGHAT, FQNNGV. This CDR3 contains 18 residues. The CDR3 reads CASSLRLSDPTAPFGYTF. The CDR3 coding sequence is TGTGCCAGCAGCTTACGACTCTCAGATCCCACGGCCCCATTCGGCTACACCTTC.

The rearrangement uses TRBV18 and TRBJ2-7; D uncertain. V dropped 0 bases and J dropped 2 bases, with 11 bases sitting between them. The CDR3 loop spans 15 amino acids. The germline V gene has CDR1 KGHSH and CDR2 LQKENI. The chain's CDR3 is CASSPPSLVAYEQYF. The CDR3 coding sequence is TGTGCCAGCTCACCACCATCCCTAGTAGCCTACGAGCAGTACTTC. The variable domain in full, with the rest retrieved from reference TRBV18 and TRBJ2-7, is NAGVMQNPRHLVRRRGQEARLRCSPMKGHSHVYWYRQLPEEGLKFMVYLQKENIIDESGMPKERFSAEFPKEGPSILRIQQVVRGDSAAYFCASSPPSLVAYEQYFGPGTRLTVT.

This chain uses TRBV15 with TRBJ2-7; D may be TRBD2 (7 bases). V lost 1 base, J lost 3 bases, and 10 bases lay in between. The CDR3 has 14 amino acids. Germline V gene sequence: CDR1 LNHNV, CDR2 YYDKDF (reference sequence). The DNA of the CDR3 is TGTGCCACCAGCAGAGGGGGAGGGGGCTACGAGCAGTACTTC. Translation gives CATSRGGGGYEQYF. Full variable domain (missing parts from reference TRBV15 and TRBJ2-7): DAMVIQNPRYQVTQFGKPVTLSCSQTLNHNVMYWYQQKSSQAPKLLFHYYDKDFNNEADTPDNFQSRRPNTSFCFLDIRSPGLGDTAMYLCATSRGGGGYEQYFGPGTRLTVT.

The sample holds one count of this clone. The chain combines TRBV5-8 with TRBJ2-7, with a weak D call TRBD1 (5 bases). Germline V gene data show CDR1 as SGHTS and CDR2 as YDEGEE. The CDR3 covers 14 residues. The V gene lost 0 bases and the J gene lost 5 bases, with 12 bases spanning the gap. CDR3 nucleotides: TGTGCCAGCAGCTTGGAGCCAGGGCCTCACGAGCAGTACTTC. Amino acids: CASSLEPGPHEQYF.

This chain uses TRBV7-3 with TRBJ2-3; D remains unclear. Trimming removed 5 bases at V and 6 bases at J, with 12 bases between. Germline loops: CDR1 SGHTA, CDR2 FQGTGA. This CDR3 spans 13 amino acids. CDR3 nucleotide sequence: TGTGCCAGCAGCGTAGGCTACGGGGATACGCAGTATTTT. It yields the protein CASSVGYGDTQYF.

This clone was recorded once. This chain joins TRBV11-3 and TRBJ1-1; D perhaps matches TRBD1 (6 bases). From germline, CDR1 is SGHNT and CDR2 YENEEA. Trimming stripped 5 bases from V and 1 base from J, with 11 bases between. The CDR3 is 14 residues long. The CDR3 region has the DNA TGTGCCAGCAGCCCGACAGGAGAGAACACTGAAGCTTTCTTT. Amino acids: CASSPTGENTEAFF.

The chain links TRBV5-4 to TRBJ1-6; maybe TRBD1 (6 bases). CDR3 length: 14 amino acids. The ends were cut back, 1 base at V and 6 bases at J, with 8 bases in the middle. The germline CDR1 and CDR2 sequences are SGHNT and YYREEE (reference sequence). The CDR3 is CASSLNRVNSPLHF. The CDR3 DNA is TGTGCCAGCAGCTTGAACAGGGTTAATTCACCCCTCCACTTT.

V usage is TRBV6-1 and J usage is TRBJ1-5; possible D gene TRBD1, 6 bases. The CDR3 runs to 14 residues. CDR1 is MNHNS and CDR2 is SASEGT in the germline V gene. The ends were cut back, 8 bases at V and 4 bases at J, with 15 bases in the middle. DNA of the CDR3: TGTGCCAGCGCAACGCTCGGGACAAATCAGCCCCAGCATTTT. Translating it yields CASATLGTNQPQHF.

The rearrangement uses TRBV9 and TRBJ2-3; D is undetermined. In germline, CDR1 is SGDLS, CDR2 YYNGEE. The CDR3 contains 18 residues. The V gene lost 3 bases and the J gene lost 0 bases, with 20 bases spanning the gap. The CDR3 is CASSAGVETYSSTDTQYF. The CDR3, as DNA: TGTGCCAGCAGCGCTGGAGTGGAGACCTATTCTAGCACAGATACGCAGTATTTT.

As for this clone: The identical CDR3 is also encoded by other nucleotide sequences in the sample. The rearrangement links TRBV5-1 to TRBJ1-1; the D gene is possibly TRBD1 (6 bases). V lost 0 bases, J lost 5 bases, and 11 bases lay in between. CDR1 SGHRS and CDR2 YFSETQ come from the germline V gene. The CDR3 length is 14 residues. The CDR3 bases are TGCGCCAGCAGCTTGGGGGGGGGCGTGACTGAAGCTTTCTTT. As protein: CASSLGGGVTEAFF.

This rearrangement joins TRBV6-5 to TRBJ1-2; 8 bases match TRBD1. This CDR3 has 15 amino acids. Unmatched junction bases numbered 6, after V lost 2 bases and J lost 4 bases. Per germline, CDR1 MNHEY and CDR2 SVGAGI. The CDR3 DNA reads as TGTGCCAGCAGTTACCAGGGGGCGACGGTCTATGGCTACACCTTC. Amino acids: CASSYQGATVYGYTF.

This chain joins TRBV6-5 and TRBJ2-5; 10 bases agree with TRBD1. Trimming at V came to 4 bases and at J to 5 bases, leaving 10 bases not matched to a gene. The CDR3 sequence is 16 residues long. The germline gives CDR1 MNHEY, CDR2 SVGAGI. CDR3 amino acids: CASSSRGTGVLETQYF. CDR3 coding DNA: TGTGCCAGCAGTTCGCGAGGGACAGGGGTTTTGGAGACCCAGTACTTC.

The chain couples TRBV7-9 to TRBJ2-2; D is undetermined. The CDR3 sequence is 12 residues long. In germline, CDR1 is SEHNR, CDR2 FQNEAQ (reference sequence). V lost 0 bases, J lost 8 bases, and 4 bases lay in between. Here the CDR3 DNA reads TGTGCCAGCAGCTTAGCCCGGGGGGAGCTGTTTTTT. It specifies CASSLARGELFF.

This chain uses TRBV11-2 with TRBJ1-1; D ambiguous. The CDR3 is 15 residues long. From germline, CDR1 is SGHAT and CDR2 FQNNGV. The ends were cut back, 2 bases at V and 1 base at J, with 11 bases in the middle. CDR3 in amino acids: CASSLRFPENTEAFF. Here the CDR3 DNA reads TGTGCCAGCAGCTTACGTTTTCCAGAGAACACTGAAGCTTTCTTT.

CDR3 nucleotides: TGTGCCTGGGGTCCTGGGCAGGGGATTAACTATGGCTACACCTTC. Encoded protein: CAWGPGQGINYGYTF. The chain has TRBV30 and TRBJ1-2; TRBD1 is a possible D gene (6 bases). The CDR3 is 15 amino acids. V lost 5 bases and J 1 base, leaving 17 bases between the germline ends. Germline values: CDR1 GTSNPN, CDR2 SVGIG (reference sequence).

V is TRBV29-1 and J is TRBJ1-1; 11 nucleotides align to TRBD1. In germline, CDR1 is SQVTM, CDR2 ANQGSEA. This CDR3 has 15 residues. With V trimmed by 3 bases and J by 7 bases, 10 bases remained unmatched. CDR3 sequence reads: CSVEVGQGARSEAFF. The CDR3, as DNA: TGCAGCGTTGAGGTAGGACAGGGGGCGCGAAGTGAAGCTTTCTTT.

This chain connects TRBV15 to TRBJ2-7, with 11 bases matching TRBD1. Germline lookup yields CDR1 LNHNV and CDR2 YYDKDF (reference sequence). V dropped 3 bases and J dropped 2; count of bases not matched to a gene: 3. The CDR3 has 15 residues. CDR3 sequence (DNA): TGTGCCACCAGCAGGGACAGGGGGCATACCTACGAGCAGTACTTC. Protein: CATSRDRGHTYEQYF.

The chain employs TRBV13 and TRBJ1-1; the D is unclear. V was trimmed by 0 bases and J by 0 bases, leaving 5 bases between them. Germline-derived CDR1 and CDR2 are PRHDT and FYEKMQ (reference sequence). The CDR3 is 14 amino acids. The CDR3 bases are TGTGCCAGCAGCTTAGGCAGTTTGAACACTGAAGCTTTCTTT. Translating gives CASSLGSLNTEAFF.

The genes are TRBV18 and TRBJ1-2, with D possibly being TRBD1 (5 bases). V was trimmed by 6 bases and J by 5 bases, leaving 13 bases between them. The germline gives CDR1 KGHSH, CDR2 LQKENI. There are 13 residues in the CDR3. The CDR3 protein is CASSLGEGYGYTF. CDR3 DNA sequence: TGTGCCAGCTCCCTAGGGGAAGGTTATGGCTACACCTTC.

The genes are TRBV28 and TRBJ1-3; TRBD1 might be the D (5 bases). This CDR3 is built from 17 residues. The germline V and J ends were trimmed by 5 bases and 0 bases, with 17 bases remaining between them. Germline V gene sequence: CDR1 MDHEN, CDR2 SYDVKM. The CDR3, as DNA: TGTGCCAGCAGTCCATCTGGGAAGACAGTCTCTGGAAACACCATATATTTT. It codes for CASSPSGKTVSGNTIYF.